The rows below give T cell receptor beta chains drawn from one sample of a study of T cell changes during pregnancy in multiple sclerosis. Clones were read by immunoSEQ multiplex PCR, and TCRdb kept only the in-frame ones, dropping some. The table records just over 40,000 clones, 88% of them present only once. Specimen: peripheral blood, collected in the first trimester of pregnancy. Receptors originate from a female donor in good health, enrolled as a control in a pregnancy study. Both conserved end residues are part of each CDR3. D genes are given only for firm matches. Where a row states a size, it is once, few, many or the class of an expanded clone; other rows omit it.

DNA: TGTGCCAGCAGCTCTTCCGGGGTAGGGAATCAGCCCCAGCATTTT; CDR3: CASSSSGVGNQPQHF; D: .; J: TRBJ1-5; V: TRBV28; size: .
DNA: TGTGCCATCGGCCGGGACAATACCTACGAGCAGTACTTC; CDR3: CAIGRDNTYEQYF; D: .; J: TRBJ2-7; V: TRBV10-3; size: once
DNA: TGCGCCAGCAGCTTGTACGGTCTAGCGGGAGGTCGGTCAGATACGCAGTATTTT; CDR3: CASSLYGLAGGRSDTQYF; D: TRBD2; J: TRBJ2-3; V: TRBV5-1; size: .
DNA: TGTGCCAGCAGCTTAAATGGAGCGGGGAGCGGAAACACCGGGGAGCTGTTTTTT; CDR3: CASSLNGAGSGNTGELFF; D: TRBD2; J: TRBJ2-2; V: TRBV7-2; size: .
DNA: TGCGCCAGCAGCTTCAGGGGGGCGGACAATGAGCAGTTCTTC; CDR3: CASSFRGADNEQFF; D: .; J: TRBJ2-1; V: TRBV5-1; size: once
DNA: TGTGCCAGCAGGGAGGGACAGGGGGAAACCTACGAGCAGTACTTC; CDR3: CASREGQGETYEQYF; D: TRBD1; J: TRBJ2-7; V: TRBV6-1; size: .
DNA: TGTGCCAGCAGTGATTTGGTCGGGAGTGTTACGCAGTATTTT; CDR3: CASSDLVGSVTQYF; D: .; J: TRBJ2-3; V: TRBV6-4; size: .
DNA: TGCGCCAGCAACACAGGGGGCGTGGGTAATGAGCAGTTCTTC; CDR3: CASNTGGVGNEQFF; D: TRBD1; J: TRBJ2-1; V: TRBV5-1; size: .
DNA: TGTGCCAGCAGCCAAGCAGCGGGAGAACGAGAGACCCAGTACTTC; CDR3: CASSQAAGERETQYF; D: TRBD2; J: TRBJ2-5; V: TRBV4-2; size: .
DNA: TGTGCCAGCAGCACTAACAGGGCCATCACCCAGGCTGAAGCTTTCTTT; CDR3: CASSTNRAITQAEAFF; D: .; J: TRBJ1-1; V: TRBV9; size: .
DNA: TGTGCCAGCAGCTCAGGGGGACCGGACTACAATGAGCAGTTCTTC; CDR3: CASSSGGPDYNEQFF; D: TRBD1; J: TRBJ2-1; V: TRBV5-4; size: .
DNA: TGTGCCAGCCAGCGGCAGGTCAACACTGAAGCTTTCTTT; CDR3: CASQRQVNTEAFF; D: .; J: TRBJ1-1; V: TRBV6-5; size: .
DNA: TGTGCCATCAGGACAGGGGGATCCGCCCGATCCTACAATGAGCAGTTCTTC; CDR3: CAIRTGGSARSYNEQFF; D: TRBD1; J: TRBJ2-1; V: TRBV10-3; size: .
DNA: TGCGCCAGCAGCCCGGCGGACAGGGGCTCCTACGAGCAGTACTTC; CDR3: CASSPADRGSYEQYF; D: TRBD1; J: TRBJ2-7; V: TRBV4-3; size: .
DNA: TGTGCCAGCAGCCCGACAGGGAATGAAAAACTGTTTTTT; CDR3: CASSPTGNEKLFF; D: TRBD1; J: TRBJ1-4; V: TRBV6-4; size: .
DNA: TGTGCCAGCACCCGGAGGGCGGGGAACACTGAAGCTTTCTTT; CDR3: CASTRRAGNTEAFF; D: .; J: TRBJ1-1; V: TRBV7-6; size: .
DNA: TGTGCCAGCAGGTTCCCGAGGGACAGGGGTGGAGAGACCCAGTACTTC; CDR3: CASRFPRDRGGETQYF; D: TRBD1; J: TRBJ2-5; V: TRBV2; size: .
DNA: TGTGCCAGCAGGCGGGGGGTGCAGTTCGGAGATACGCAGTATTTT; CDR3: CASRRGVQFGDTQYF; D: TRBD2; J: TRBJ2-3; V: TRBV6-5; size: .
DNA: TGCGCCAGCAGCTTGGGGACTCTCACAGATACGCAGTATTTT; CDR3: CASSLGTLTDTQYF; D: .; J: TRBJ2-3; V: TRBV5-1; size: .
DNA: TGTGCCAGCAGCTCGGGCACAGGACGTGGCTACACCTTC; CDR3: CASSSGTGRGYTF; D: .; J: TRBJ1-2; V: TRBV11-3; size: .
DNA: TGCGCCAGCAGCCCCTCCGGGGGGGCCCCGAACACTGAAGCTTTCTTT; CDR3: CASSPSGGAPNTEAFF; D: .; J: TRBJ1-1; V: TRBV5-1; size: .
DNA: TGCGCCAGCAGCCCGGACAGGGACGCAACCTACGAGCAGTACTTC; CDR3: CASSPDRDATYEQYF; D: TRBD1; J: TRBJ2-7; V: TRBV4-1; size: few
DNA: TGTGCCACCAGCTGGGGTCGGGAGCAGGACTATGGCTACACCTTC; CDR3: CATSWGREQDYGYTF; D: .; J: TRBJ1-2; V: TRBV15; size: .
DNA: TGTGCCAGCGCTAGCGGGAAGAGCTCCTACGAGCAGTACTTC; CDR3: CASASGKSSYEQYF; D: TRBD2; J: TRBJ2-7; V: TRBV13; size: once
DNA: TGTGCCAGCAGTTTATCTGGGGCCGAGACCCAGTACTTC; CDR3: CASSLSGAETQYF; D: .; J: TRBJ2-5; V: TRBV28; size: .
DNA: TGTGCCAGTAGTCCCGTATCCTATAATTCACCCCTCCACTTT; CDR3: CASSPVSYNSPLHF; D: .; J: TRBJ1-6; V: TRBV19; size: .
DNA: TGTGCCAGCAGTGACGGGAGCTCCTACAATGAGCAGTTCTTC; CDR3: CASSDGSSYNEQFF; D: .; J: TRBJ2-1; V: TRBV6-4; size: .
DNA: TGTGCCAGCAGTTACGCCCGGGACACTAGAAAGAATGAGCAGTTCTTC; CDR3: CASSYARDTRKNEQFF; D: .; J: TRBJ2-1; V: TRBV6-5; size: once
DNA: TGCGCCAGCAGCTTCGGGCAGGGGAACACTGAAGCTTTCTTT; CDR3: CASSFGQGNTEAFF; D: .; J: TRBJ1-1; V: TRBV5-1; size: .
DNA: TGTGCCAGCAGCCCATTAACCGGACAGGGGAGGGAAGCTTTCTTT; CDR3: CASSPLTGQGREAFF; D: TRBD1; J: TRBJ1-1; V: TRBV7-9; size: .
DNA: TGCGCCAGCAGCCCCGGACACGGTGGAAACACCATATATTTT; CDR3: CASSPGHGGNTIYF; D: .; J: TRBJ1-3; V: TRBV5-1; size: .
DNA: TGTGCCAGCAGCCAAGAGGTAACAGAAGCCTACGAGCAGTACTTC; CDR3: CASSQEVTEAYEQYF; D: .; J: TRBJ2-7; V: TRBV4-2; size: many
DNA: TGTGCCTGGACAGGGGCTGGAAACACCATATATTTT; CDR3: CAWTGAGNTIYF; D: TRBD1; J: TRBJ1-3; V: TRBV7-2; size: .
DNA: TGCGCCAGCAGCACAGGAGTCTCCTATAATTCACCCCTCCACTTT; CDR3: CASSTGVSYNSPLHF; D: .; J: TRBJ1-6; V: TRBV5-1; size: .
DNA: TGTGCCAGCAGCTTAGGAGGCAGCATACCCTCTGGGGCCAACGTCCTGACTTTC; CDR3: CASSLGGSIPSGANVLTF; D: .; J: TRBJ2-6; V: TRBV5-4; size: .
DNA: TGTGCCAGCTCAACGAGGACTAGCACAGATACGCAGTATTTT; CDR3: CASSTRTSTDTQYF; D: .; J: TRBJ2-3; V: TRBV18; size: .
DNA: TGTGCCAGCAGTTTACCGGGAAGCACCGGGGAGCTGTTTTTT; CDR3: CASSLPGSTGELFF; D: .; J: TRBJ2-2; V: TRBV27; size: .
DNA: TGTGCCAGCAGCCTGACGGGGTCTCAGCCCCAGCATTTT; CDR3: CASSLTGSQPQHF; D: .; J: TRBJ1-5; V: TRBV5-6; size: .
DNA: TGTGCCTGGGGTCCTTCAGGGGGAGAGACCCAGTACTTC; CDR3: CAWGPSGGETQYF; D: TRBD1; J: TRBJ2-5; V: TRBV30; size: .
DNA: TGTGCCAGCAGTTACTCGGGGGGGGGTGAAGCTTTCTTT; CDR3: CASSYSGGGEAFF; D: .; J: TRBJ1-1; V: TRBV6-5; size: .
DNA: TGTGCCAGCAGTTTATTCGGGACAGGATACGAGCAGTACTTC; CDR3: CASSLFGTGYEQYF; D: TRBD1; J: TRBJ2-7; V: TRBV27; size: once
DNA: TGTGCCAGCAGTCCTGGTGGTATGCGAGAGACCCAGTACTTC; CDR3: CASSPGGMRETQYF; D: .; J: TRBJ2-5; V: TRBV28; size: few
DNA: TGCGCCAGCAGCGCTAGCCCGCAAGAGACCCAGTACTTC; CDR3: CASSASPQETQYF; D: .; J: TRBJ2-5; V: TRBV5-1; size: .
DNA: TGTGCCAGCAGGGCGAAGGGACAGGGCGCGAACACTGAAGCTTTCTTT; CDR3: CASRAKGQGANTEAFF; D: TRBD1; J: TRBJ1-1; V: TRBV6-6; size: few
DNA: TGCAGCGTTGAAAGGCAGGAGAACACTGAAGCTTTCTTT; CDR3: CSVERQENTEAFF; D: .; J: TRBJ1-1; V: TRBV29-1; size: .
DNA: TGTGCCAGCAGCTTAGGTACTAGCGGAGGTTACGAGCAGTACTTC; CDR3: CASSLGTSGGYEQYF; D: TRBD2; J: TRBJ2-7; V: TRBV7-9; size: .
DNA: TGTGCCAGCAGCCGGAGGCCCGCCGAACCTAATACCGGACCTAAAAACATTCAGTACTTC; CDR3: CASSRRPAEPNTGPKNIQYF; D: .; J: TRBJ2-4; V: TRBV7-3; size: .
DNA: TGTGCCTGGATGCGGGGACTAGCGGGACGAATTGAGCAGTTCTTC; CDR3: CAWMRGLAGRIEQFF; D: TRBD2; J: TRBJ2-1; V: TRBV30; size: .
DNA: TGCGCCAGCAGTGAGTCGGGCGGGGGGCCGCAAGATACGCAGTATTTT; CDR3: CASSESGGGPQDTQYF; D: TRBD2; J: TRBJ2-3; V: TRBV10-2; size: .
DNA: TGTGCCAGCAGTTTATTGAGGGATGGCTACACCTTC; CDR3: CASSLLRDGYTF; D: .; J: TRBJ1-2; V: TRBV28; size: .
DNA: TGTGCCAGCAGCTTGGTGAAGGGGGAAACCCGGTACGAGCAGTACTTC; CDR3: CASSLVKGETRYEQYF; D: .; J: TRBJ2-7; V: TRBV5-6; size: .
DNA: TGTGCCAGCAGCCAGGGACAGGCCCTCACTGAAGCTTTCTTT; CDR3: CASSQGQALTEAFF; D: TRBD1; J: TRBJ1-1; V: TRBV7-9; size: .
DNA: TGTGCCAGCAGCTTTTTCCCCGGACAGGACTTCTACACCTTC; CDR3: CASSFFPGQDFYTF; D: TRBD1; J: TRBJ1-2; V: TRBV5-5; size: .
DNA: TGTGCCAGCAGTTCCGGACAGGCCAGCAATCAGCCCCAGCATTTT; CDR3: CASSSGQASNQPQHF; D: TRBD1; J: TRBJ1-5; V: TRBV5-6; size: .
DNA: TGTGCCAGCAGCTTGGGACTAGCAGACTCCTACAATGAGCAGTTCTTC; CDR3: CASSLGLADSYNEQFF; D: TRBD2; J: TRBJ2-1; V: TRBV5-6; size: .
DNA: TGTGCCAGCAGGGGGACCTGGGACTCCAATGAGCAGTTCTTC; CDR3: CASRGTWDSNEQFF; D: .; J: TRBJ2-1; V: TRBV4-2; size: .
DNA: TGCGCCAGCAGCCAAAGGACAGGGGCTTCCTACGAGCAGTACTTC; CDR3: CASSQRTGASYEQYF; D: TRBD1; J: TRBJ2-7; V: TRBV4-3; size: .
DNA: TGTGCCAGTAGTACCCCGGACAGTTACTATGGCTACACCTTC; CDR3: CASSTPDSYYGYTF; D: .; J: TRBJ1-2; V: TRBV19; size: .
DNA: TGTGCCAGCAGGACAGGCTTGGACACAGATACGCAGTATTTT; CDR3: CASRTGLDTDTQYF; D: .; J: TRBJ2-3; V: TRBV6-4; size: .
DNA: TGTGCCAGCTCACCGCGGCCGGGACAGGGTGGCAACGAGCAGTACTTC; CDR3: CASSPRPGQGGNEQYF; D: TRBD1; J: TRBJ2-7; V: TRBV18; size: once